This T cell receptor (beta chain) appears in the sequencing data of a study of early T cells in non-severe SARS-CoV-2 infection. Study-wide results and caveats: VDJdb matching favored anti-spike CD8 responses, missing private and CD4 specificities.

Attachment of unique molecular identifiers was made to individual cDNA molecules. In TCRdb, the 5' RACE reads were re-called with MiXCR into one record per CDR3 protein. The repertoire consists of more than 55,000 distinct CDR3 sequences, with more than 8.5% occurring once and the leading ten covering approximately 15%. This clonotype has more than one count but fewer than ten. The antigen is unknown. V lost 4 bases, J lost 6 bases, and 5 bases stayed unmatched. Germline V gene sequence: CDR1 SGHTA, CDR2 FQGNSA. This CDR3 is 15 amino acids long. The sequence was collected from an adult who was a healthcare worker with PCR-confirmed SARS-CoV-2 infection or an uninfected control (not recorded which). Sequencing used whole blood. The rearrangement uses TRBV7-2 and TRBJ2-1, with 11 bases that match TRBD2. The CDR3 region is CASSYILAGVNEQFF. CDR3 nucleotides: TGTGCCAGCAGCTATATACTAGCGGGAGTCAATGAGCAGTTCTTC. The entire variable domain, with the rest obtained from reference TRBV7-2 and TRBJ2-1, is as follows: GAGVSQSPSNKVTEKGKDVELRCDPISGHTALYWYRQSLGQGLEFLIYFQGNSAPDKSGLPSDRFSAERTGGSVSTLTIQRTQQEDSAVYLCASSYILAGVNEQFFGPGTRLTVL.